This T cell receptor beta chain was captured by sequencing in a study of T cell changes during pregnancy in multiple sclerosis. The data were produced by immunoSEQ multiplex PCR, yet TCRdb's version contains in-frame clones alone and is incomplete. The repertoire holds some 110,000 clones, with around 92% as singletons. V shed 2 bases and J 6 bases; nucleotides not matched to a gene: 18. In germline, CDR1 is SGHVS, CDR2 FNYEAQ. CDR3 length: 18 amino acids. The genes are TRBV7-6 and TRBJ1-1, with 7 bases lining up with TRBD1. This sequence was found in a female donor with multiple sclerosis, enrolled in a pregnancy study. The sample in question was peripheral blood, obtained after pregnancy. The CDR3 protein is CASSLRGEDRIVDAEAFF. The CDR3, as DNA: TGTGCCAGCAGCTTAAGGGGGGAGGACAGGATCGTCGACGCTGAAGCTTTCTTT.